This record covers a single T cell receptor (beta chain). No antigen is known for it. The sample belongs to a study of blood T cells in healthy people across ages. Study-level results: Observed TCR beta diversity showed a strong correlation with the percentage of naive T cells as measured by flow cytometry. The recorded TCR beta diversity per million T cells decreased in a roughly linear manner with age. One million T cells yielded diversity estimates that were considered underestimates.

It was with a sample-barcoded 5' primer and a J-beta primer mix that a second PCR of roughly 6 to 11 cycles was run. MiXCR, run by TCRdb on the 5' RACE reads, gives a single entry per CDR3 protein. The data show 800,000 to 950,000 distinct CDR3 sequences, almost 30% seen once. In terms of origin and age, donors were healthy Caucasian individuals from Russia aged about 6 to 90. The CDR3 consists of 15 residues. Germline V gene sequence: CDR1 DFQATT, CDR2 SNEGSKA (reference sequence). These records were also assigned to another study, of T cells of mothers and their children.

This rearrangement joins TRBV20-1 to TRBJ2-4; 10 bases are shared with TRBD2. The end of the DNA fits TRBJ2-7 better, so the J call may be wrong. Sequencing was performed on blood. The receptor was isolated from a woman aged 40 to 49 in good health. CDR3 in amino acids: CSARNSGRLSYEQYF. The CDR3 DNA reads TGCAGTGCGAGAAATAGCGGGAGGTTGTCCTACGAGCAGTACTTC.